This TCR beta chain derives from a study of OX40 agonist ivuxolimab in advanced cancers. Sequenced by immunoSEQ multiplex PCR; TCRdb stores in-frame clones only, minus some. The sample consists of 60,000 to 80,000 clones, 81% of them appearing once. A word on this clone: Its antigen is currently unknown.

This CDR3 contains 13 residues. In germline, CDR1 is SGHNT, CDR2 YYREEE (reference sequence). The germline V and J ends were trimmed by 1 base and 2 bases, with 6 bases remaining between them. Study-level points and caveats: Patients who responded partially at 0.1-3.0 mg/kg showed clonal expansion ranking among the lowest.

The chain combines TRBV5-4 with TRBJ1-2; D uncertain. The source of this sequence is an adult with an advanced solid tumor such as melanoma, head and neck, liver or kidney cancer. This material consisted of CD4+ or CD8+ T cells sorted from blood, taken in a trial of the OX40 agonist ivuxolimab. CDR3 residues: CASSLKGNYGYTF. CDR3 in DNA: TGTGCCAGCAGCTTGAAAGGAAACTATGGCTACACCTTC.